The clone carrying this T cell receptor (beta chain) appeared a few times. The antigen is not known. This sample was included in a study of somatic mutations in cytotoxic T cells in rheumatoid arthritis. Study overall: Some V beta antibody-stained T-cell populations were flow-sorted at nearly 100% purity, including V beta1+ cells sequenced for TCRB.

CDR1 is SEHNR and CDR2 is FQNEAQ in the germline V gene (reference sequence). The length of the CDR3 is 14 residues. The V and J ends lost 4 bases and 6 bases, in that order; junction bases with no gene match: 8. The assay was immunoSEQ multiplex PCR, and TCRdb's table has in-frame clones only and misses some. Of about 10,000 clones in the sample, around 84% were seen once. General study findings and limits: The slightly lower representation of TRBV07 among rheumatoid arthritis patients did not undergo correction for multiple comparisons. Age-matched healthy controls and rheumatoid arthritis patients had CD8+ T-cell clonality that did not differ significantly. With age, CD8+ clonality increased in rheumatoid arthritis patients, whereas no such increase appeared in healthy controls.

The sample consisted of CD8+ T cells sorted from blood. This TCR was recovered from an adult with rheumatoid arthritis. The gene calls are TRBV7-9 and TRBJ1-1, with 7 positions matching TRBD1. The CDR3 loop is CASSSRSGGPEAFF. CDR3 bases: TGTGCCAGCAGCTCCCGCTCAGGGGGTCCTGAAGCTTTCTTT.